This is a list of T cell receptor beta chains from one sample in a study of T-cell reconstitution after alpha-beta-depleted transplantation in children. TCRdb called the PCR reads again in MiXCR, with one record for every CDR3 protein. The repertoire includes about 250,000 distinct CDR3 sequences, about 24% of them detected once, and more than 4.5% sits in the top ten. The source material was PBMCs, mostly from graft donor cells, sampled 360 days after TCRalphabeta/CD19-depleted stem cell transplant. These TCRs come from a female patient aged 2-10 years who had a stem cell transplant for congenital amegakaryocytic thrombocytopenia, so the T cells may come from the graft donor. Each CDR3 is given with its conserved first and last residue. D genes are given only for firm matches. The size of a clone is reported for some rows only, either as once, few or many, or as a class for expanded clones.

clone_size	d_call	v_call	j_call	cdr3_nt	cdr3_aa
few	TRBD1	TRBV5-1	TRBJ2-1	TGCGCCAGCAGCTTGGCGAGGACAGGGGGTCAGGGTGAGCAGTTCTTC	CASSLARTGGQGEQFF
-	-	TRBV7-2	TRBJ2-7	TGTGCCAGCAGCTTAGATGCCAGAAGCTACGAGCAGTACTTC	CASSLDARSYEQYF
few	-	TRBV29-1	TRBJ2-5	TGCAGCGTTGAGTCCCCAGGCAGCCAAGAGACCCAGTACTTC	CSVESPGSQETQYF
-	TRBD2	TRBV12-3/TRBV12-4	TRBJ2-5	TGTGCCAGCAGTTTCCGGGGGGGGCGGTGGGAGACCCAGTACTTC	CASSFRGGRWETQYF
-	-	TRBV5-1	TRBJ2-7	TGCGCCAGCAGCTTGGTCAGTCTCTCCTACGAGCAGTACTTC	CASSLVSLSYEQYF
-	-	TRBV20-1	TRBJ2-1	TGCAGTGCTACAGGTGGTAGCGCATACTCCTACAATGAGCAGTTCTTC	CSATGGSAYSYNEQFF
few	-	TRBV29-1	TRBJ1-4	TGCAGCGTTGGGGTAACAGGGATCGCGTATGAAAAACTGTTTTTT	CSVGVTGIAYEKLFF
-	-	TRBV5-4	TRBJ2-3	TGTGCCAGCAGCTTGGTCGGGGCTAGAACAGATACGCAGTATTTT	CASSLVGARTDTQYF
-	-	TRBV7-9	TRBJ1-3	TGTGCCAGCAGCTACTCCCAGGGAGGCACCATATATTTT	CASSYSQGGTIYF
many	-	TRBV27	TRBJ1-2	TGTGCCAGCAGTCACAGAGCTAACTATGGCTACACCTTC	CASSHRANYGYTF
many	-	TRBV2	TRBJ1-1	TGTGCCAGCAGTGGATATTCCCCTGAAGCTTTCTTT	CASSGYSPEAFF
-	-	TRBV7-9	TRBJ2-2	TGTGCCAGCAGCTTAGAACTAGCTTACACCGGGGAGCTGTTTTTT	CASSLELAYTGELFF
few	TRBD2	TRBV7-8	TRBJ2-1	TGTGCCAGCAGCCAAAATAGCGGGGGGACCTACAATGAGCAGTTCTTC	CASSQNSGGTYNEQFF
many	TRBD2	TRBV10-3	TRBJ2-1	TGTGCCATCATTCTGACTAGCGGCTCAGGCAATGAGCAGTTCTTC	CAIILTSGSGNEQFF
many	-	TRBV4-1	TRBJ2-3	TGCGCCAGCAGCCAGCTAGTTGTAGATACGCAGTATTTT	CASSQLVVDTQYF
-	-	TRBV6-1	TRBJ2-7	TGTGCCAGCGCGAACGCCGGGGGCCGAAACGAGCAGTACTTC	CASANAGGRNEQYF
-	-	TRBV25-1	TRBJ2-5	TGTGCCAGCAGTGAAAGGGAGTCCAAGTACCAAGAGACCCAGTACTTC	CASSERESKYQETQYF
few	-	TRBV25-1	TRBJ1-5	TGTGCCAGCAGTGATTCCGGCAATCAGCCCCAGCATTTT	CASSDSGNQPQHF
-	-	TRBV29-1	TRBJ1-1	TGCAGCGGCCAAGGGACGGCGAACACTGAAGCTTTCTTT	CSGQGTANTEAFF
few	-	TRBV12-3/TRBV12-4	TRBJ2-5	TGTGCCAGCAGCCATCAGGGGGGACAAGAGACCCAGTACTTC	CASSHQGGQETQYF
few	-	TRBV6-6	TRBJ2-7	TGTGCCAGCAGTTACACTAGCTCCTACGAGCAGTACTTC	CASSYTSSYEQYF
-	TRBD1	TRBV10-3	TRBJ2-7	TGTGCCATCAGTGGAGGACAGGCCTACGAGCAGTACTTC	CAISGGQAYEQYF
few	TRBD1	TRBV10-3	TRBJ2-2	TGTGCCATCAAGGGGACAGGGGGGACCGGGGAGCTGTTTTTT	CAIKGTGGTGELFF
few	TRBD1	TRBV7-2	TRBJ2-7	TGTGCCAGCAGCTTAGCGCTTCGGACAGGGGTCCGCGAGCAGTACTTC	CASSLALRTGVREQYF
few	-	TRBV9	TRBJ1-2	TGTGCCAGCAGCGTAGCTGGGGGCAGAGGCTACACCTTC	CASSVAGGRGYTF
-	-	TRBV28	TRBJ2-2	TGTGCCACCGGGGGCAGAACCGGGGAGCTGTTTTTT	CATGGRTGELFF
few	-	TRBV21-1	TRBJ2-2	TGTGCCAGCAGCAAAGTGAGGAGACCTACTAACACCGGGGAGCTGTTTTTT	CASSKVRRPTNTGELFF
few	-	TRBV7-2	TRBJ2-7	TGTGCCAGCAGCTCAGTCATGGGTGCATACGAGCAGTACTTC	CASSSVMGAYEQYF
-	-	TRBV28	TRBJ2-3	TGTGCCAGCAGCCCACCGGGAGCTATGGCAGATACGCAGTATTTT	CASSPPGAMADTQYF
-	-	TRBV4-1	TRBJ2-3	TGCGCCAGCAGCCAAGAAGGGGGGGGCGCAGATACGCAGTATTTT	CASSQEGGGADTQYF
-	TRBD2	TRBV6-1	TRBJ2-7	TGTGCCAGCAGTAAGGGACTAGCGGACTGGGCCTACGAGCAGTACTTC	CASSKGLADWAYEQYF
few	-	TRBV5-1	TRBJ1-2	TGCGCCAGCAGCTTCGGACTCTGGGGCTACACCTTC	CASSFGLWGYTF
-	-	TRBV20-1	TRBJ1-2	TGCAGTGCTTCCAAACAGGGAAAGGGGGCTAACTATGGCTACACCTTC	CSASKQGKGANYGYTF
many	TRBD1	TRBV29-1	TRBJ2-2	TGCAGCGCAAGGACAGGGGACACAACCGGGGAGCTGTTTTTT	CSARTGDTTGELFF
few	-	TRBV4-1	TRBJ1-5	TGCGCCAGCAGCCAAGTTCTCGGGACGGATAGCAATCAGCCCCAGCATTTT	CASSQVLGTDSNQPQHF
few	-	TRBV12-3/TRBV12-4	TRBJ1-5	TGTGCCAGCAGTTCCACCGGGACTTTCAATCAGCCCCAGCATTTT	CASSSTGTFNQPQHF
-	-	TRBV3-1	TRBJ2-7	TGTGCCAGCAGCCAAGTTGGTTTTGCTAGTTGGACCAACGAGCAGTACTTC	CASSQVGFASWTNEQYF
once	-	TRBV19	TRBJ2-3	TGTGCCAGTAGTCCGGGGACCTACACAGATACGCAGTATTTT	CASSPGTYTDTQYF
-	-	TRBV5-1	TRBJ1-1	TGCGCCAGCAGAGGCTCGGATTCTGAAGCTTTCTTT	CASRGSDSEAFF
many	-	TRBV5-1	TRBJ1-1	TGCGCCAGCAGTGTAGCGGCAGGGGCGCGAACTGAAGCTTTCTTT	CASSVAAGARTEAFF
-	-	TRBV5-1	TRBJ2-2	TGCGCCAGCAGCTCCTCCGGGACGGTGGCCGGGGAGCTGTTTTTT	CASSSSGTVAGELFF